This passage covers 15 T cell receptor beta chains from one sample sequenced in a study of T-cell memory formation after mild COVID-19. TCRdb re-called the 5' RACE reads with MiXCR, one entry per CDR3 protein. The top ten hold around 23% of the sample, which has roughly 300,000 distinct CDR3 sequences, 16% seen once. Sequencing was carried out using PBMCs or a T cell subset sorted from them (not recorded which). All receptors come from a man between 18 and 35 years old who had mild COVID-19 (a few samples of this study predate the infection). Cell type and time point are not known.

The chain carries TRBV12-3 or TRBV12-4 and TRBJ1-4, with a possible D match to TRBD1 (5 bases). V gave up 6 bases and J gave up 4 bases, with 12 bases separating them. The CDR3 runs 14 residues. CDR3 bases: TGTGCCAGCAGGCGGCAGGGACTTAATGAAAAACTGTTTTTT. Its translation: CASRRQGLNEKLFF.

This clonotype occurred a few times. V is TRBV18 and J is TRBJ2-3, with D possibly TRBD2 on 6 matching bases. This CDR3 has 15 amino acids. CDR1 and CDR2 (germline): KGHSH, LQKENI. With 3 bases removed from V and 2 bases from J, the gap between germline ends came to 12 bases. The CDR3 here is CASSPRGGATDTQYF. The CDR3 nucleotides are TGTGCCAGCTCACCTCGGGGAGGAGCCACAGATACGCAGTATTTT.

The chain couples TRBV9 to TRBJ2-2, with unresolved D. The germline V gene has CDR1 SGDLS and CDR2 YYNGEE. The CDR3 totals 14 residues. Trimming shortened V by 0 bases and J by 0 bases, and 3 bases separated the two germline ends. CDR3 sequence reads: CASSVASNTGELFF. DNA of the CDR3: TGTGCCAGCAGCGTAGCATCGAACACCGGGGAGCTGTTTTTT.

This clonotype showed up just a few times. This sequence joins TRBV6-2 or TRBV6-3 and TRBJ2-1; no clear D. This CDR3 contains 11 residues. Germline lookup yields CDR1 MNHEY and CDR2 SVGEGT. Trimming removed 8 bases from V and 8 bases from J, with 10 bases in between. The CDR3 nucleotides are TGTGCCAGCTCCTGGGCCGATGAGCAGTTCTTC. This codes for CASSWADEQFF.

This clonotype was seen a handful of times. This rearrangement joins TRBV3-1 to TRBJ2-3; D remains unclear. Trimming cost V 0 bases and J 4 bases, with 2 bases left between them. This CDR3 spans 12 amino acids. Germline V CDR1 and CDR2: LGHDT, YNNKEL (reference sequence). CDR3 nucleotide sequence: TGTGCCAGCAGCCAAGACGCAGATACGCAGTATTTT. Protein product: CASSQDADTQYF.

V gene TRBV6-6 combines with J gene TRBJ2-1, with D perhaps matching TRBD2 (7 bases). Trimming cost V 5 bases and J 0 bases, with 20 bases left between them. The germline gives CDR1 MNHNY, CDR2 SVGAGI (reference sequence). This CDR3 spans 18 amino acids. CDR3 nucleotides: TGTGCCAGCAGTAGGGCACCATCGCGGGGGCGCTCCTACAATGAGCAGTTCTTC. This gives the protein CASSRAPSRGRSYNEQFF.

This clonotype was counted a few times. This rearrangement joins TRBV6-5 to TRBJ2-1; D may be TRBD2 (6 bases). V shed 0 bases and J shed 10 bases, with 19 bases lying between them. Germline lookup yields CDR1 MNHEY and CDR2 SVGAGI. This CDR3 contains 16 residues. As DNA, the CDR3 is TGTGCCAGCAGTTACTCGAAGGGGACTGGTTTCTGGGAGCAGTTCTTC. Its translation is CASSYSKGTGFWEQFF.

This clonotype was picked up many times. The chain links TRBV20-1 to TRBJ2-2, with 9 positions matching TRBD1. The CDR3 has 15 residues. Per the germline V gene, CDR1 is DFQATT and CDR2 is SNEGSKA (reference sequence). Trimming cost V 5 bases and J 4 bases; bases outside gene matches: 8. The CDR3 nucleotides are TGCAGTGCTGTTCCCGGGACAGGGATCACCGGGGAGCTGTTTTTT. Its protein product is CSAVPGTGITGELFF.

This clonotype appeared a few times. The chain joins TRBV28 to TRBJ1-2; D is unresolved. V was clipped by 5 bases and J by 7 bases, with 20 bases between them. The CDR3 is 15 residues long. Germline V CDR1 and CDR2: MDHEN, SYDVKM. Here the CDR3 DNA reads TGTGCCAGCAGTCCGTTCGGAAGACGTAGAGCTGGCTACACCTTC. Protein: CASSPFGRRRAGYTF.

There are a few counts of this clonotype. This rearrangement joins TRBV12-3 or TRBV12-4 to TRBJ1-2, with 7 bases that match TRBD1. V shed 6 bases and J 6 bases; nucleotides not matched to a gene: 4. This CDR3 is built from 12 residues. This chain's CDR3 is CASSGQVDGYTF. CDR3 sequence (DNA): TGTGCCAGCAGCGGACAGGTTGATGGCTACACCTTC.

In this sample, this clonotype turned up a few times. The gene calls are TRBV12-3 or TRBV12-4 and TRBJ1-1; 10 bases match TRBD1. The CDR3 is 14 amino acids. V was pared by 7 bases and J by 6 bases, with 8 bases of the junction left unmatched. The DNA of the CDR3 is TGTGCCAGCACCCCGGGGACAGGGGTAGCTGAAGCTTTCTTT. Translated: CASTPGTGVAEAFF.

This clonotype was seen repeatedly, ten times or more. The chain joins TRBV6-2 or TRBV6-3 to TRBJ2-2, with D perhaps assigned TRBD1 or TRBD2 (6 bases each). Per the germline V gene, CDR1 is MNHEY and CDR2 is SVGEGT. This CDR3 region has 15 residues. With 5 bases removed from V and 7 bases from J, the gap between germline ends came to 17 bases. As DNA, the CDR3 is TGTGCCAGCAGTCCCGGCCGGGGGCTTAACGGGGAGCTGTTTTTT. Translation gives CASSPGRGLNGELFF.

V usage is TRBV5-1 and J usage is TRBJ1-3; no clear D gene. Germline V CDR1 and CDR2: SGHRS, YFSETQ. The CDR3 has 13 residues. Trimming took off 5 bases at V and 1 base at J, with 7 bases between the two ends. The CDR3 bases are TGCGCCAGCAGTGTGGATTCTGGAAACACCATATATTTT. Its protein is CASSVDSGNTIYF. The variable domain in full, completed from reference TRBV5-1 and TRBJ1-3, reads KAGVTQTPRYLIKTRGQQVTLSCSPISGHRSVSWYQQTPGQGLQFLFEYFSETQRNKGNFPGRFSGRQFSNSRSEMNVSTLELGDSALYLCASSVDSGNTIYFGEGSWLTVV.

This clonotype was observed a few times. The chain combines TRBV4-2 with TRBJ2-7, with D maybe TRBD1 (5 bases). With 0 bases removed from V and 3 bases from J, the gap between germline ends came to 18 bases. In germline, CDR1 is LGHNA, CDR2 YNFKEQ. The CDR3 contains 17 residues. CDR3 nucleotides: TGTGCCAGCAGCCAAGAAGGGTGGGGCAGGACCTTCTACGAGCAGTACTTC. Amino acids: CASSQEGWGRTFYEQYF.

The V and J genes are TRBV7-3 and TRBJ2-5; the match to TRBD1 covers 7 bases. The CDR3 loop spans 14 amino acids. The trim removed 4 bases at V and 2 bases at J, leaving 4 bases unmatched. Germline assignment: CDR1 SGHTA and CDR2 FQGTGA. The CDR3 region is CASSSDRSQETQYF. CDR3 coding DNA: TGTGCCAGCAGCTCGGACAGGTCGCAAGAGACCCAGTACTTC. The whole variable domain, filled in from reference TRBV7-3 and TRBJ2-5, reads GAGVSQTPSNKVTEKGKYVELRCDPISGHTALYWYRQSLGQGPEFLIYFQGTGAADDSGLPNDRFFAVRPEGSVSTLKIQRTERGDSAVYLCASSSDRSQETQYFGPGTRLLVL.